This T cell receptor (beta chain) was profiled in a study of T cells in tuberculosis. Overall study context: CD1B tetramers identified T cells specific for mycobacterial lipid GMM.

After thawing and overnight rest, PBMC were stained with GMM-loaded CD1B tetramer, viability dye and anti-CD3 for sorting. C32 glucose monomycolate from Rhodococcus equi was loaded onto the CD1B tetramers. Before cryopreservation, the sorted PBMC lost their CD14-expressing monocytes. Sequencing was performed with immunoSEQ multiplex PCR; in TCRdb, only in-frame clones are kept and a portion is missing. Here the sample spans approximately 100,000 clones, approximately 90% being singletons. This CDR3 is built from 14 residues. Germline V CDR1 and CDR2: MNHEY, SVGAGI. Trimming took 5 bases from V and 7 from J, leaving 12 bases between them.

The rearrangement uses TRBV6-5 and TRBJ1-6; unclear D gene. Sequencing input: CD1b-GMM tetramer-negative cells sorted from PBMCs. The TCR sequence derives from an adult woman with latent tuberculosis. The CDR3 reads CASSDFWANSPLHF. The CDR3 nucleotides are TGTGCCAGCAGTGACTTTTGGGCAAATTCACCCCTCCACTTT.